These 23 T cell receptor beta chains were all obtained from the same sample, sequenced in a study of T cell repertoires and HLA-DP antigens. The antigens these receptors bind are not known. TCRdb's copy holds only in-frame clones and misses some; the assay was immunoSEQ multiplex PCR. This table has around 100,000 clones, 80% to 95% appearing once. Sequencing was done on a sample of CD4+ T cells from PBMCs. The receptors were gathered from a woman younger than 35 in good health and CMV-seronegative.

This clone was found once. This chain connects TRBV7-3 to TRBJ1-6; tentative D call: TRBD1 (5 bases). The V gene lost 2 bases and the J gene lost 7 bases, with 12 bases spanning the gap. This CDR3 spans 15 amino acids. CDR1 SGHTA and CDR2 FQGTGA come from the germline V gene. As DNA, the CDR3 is TGTGCCAGCAGCTTACTGGCAGGGATGAATTCACCCCTCCACTTT. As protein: CASSLLAGMNSPLHF.

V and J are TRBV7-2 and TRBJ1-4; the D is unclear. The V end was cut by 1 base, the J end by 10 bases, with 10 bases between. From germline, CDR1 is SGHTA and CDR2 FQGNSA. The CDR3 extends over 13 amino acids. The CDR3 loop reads CASSLEVPRKLFF. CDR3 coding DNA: TGTGCCAGCAGCTTAGAGGTCCCTCGAAAACTGTTTTTT.

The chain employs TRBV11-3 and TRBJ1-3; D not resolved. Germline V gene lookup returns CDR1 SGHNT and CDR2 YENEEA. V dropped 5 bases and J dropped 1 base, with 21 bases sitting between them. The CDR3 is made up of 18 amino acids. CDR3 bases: TGTGCCAGCAGCCACGACATTGGGGAAAACCTATCTGGAAACACCATATATTTT. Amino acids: CASSHDIGENLSGNTIYF.

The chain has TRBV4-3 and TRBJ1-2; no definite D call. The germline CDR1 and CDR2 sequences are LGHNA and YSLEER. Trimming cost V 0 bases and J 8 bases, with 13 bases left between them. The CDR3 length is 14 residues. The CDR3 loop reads CASSQDWRSGGYTF. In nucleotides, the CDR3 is TGCGCCAGCAGCCAAGATTGGCGTTCCGGGGGCTACACCTTC.

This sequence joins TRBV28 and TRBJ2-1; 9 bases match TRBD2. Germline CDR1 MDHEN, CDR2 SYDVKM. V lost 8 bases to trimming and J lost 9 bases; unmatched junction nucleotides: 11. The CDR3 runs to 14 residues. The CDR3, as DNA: TGTGCCAGCGGGGTGGTAGCGGGAGTGCGTGAGCAGTTCTTC. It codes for CASGVVAGVREQFF.

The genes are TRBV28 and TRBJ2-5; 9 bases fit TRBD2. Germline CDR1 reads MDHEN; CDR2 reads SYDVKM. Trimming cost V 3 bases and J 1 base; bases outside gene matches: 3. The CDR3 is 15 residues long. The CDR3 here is CASSFGGGAQETQYF. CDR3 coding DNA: TGTGCCAGCAGTTTTGGCGGGGGGGCCCAAGAGACCCAGTACTTC.

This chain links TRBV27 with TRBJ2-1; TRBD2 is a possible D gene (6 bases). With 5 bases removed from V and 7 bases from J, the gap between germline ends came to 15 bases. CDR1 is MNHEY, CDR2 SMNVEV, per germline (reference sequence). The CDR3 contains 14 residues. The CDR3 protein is CASSPWLAPNEQFF. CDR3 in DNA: TGTGCCAGCAGTCCCTGGCTAGCGCCTAATGAGCAGTTCTTC.

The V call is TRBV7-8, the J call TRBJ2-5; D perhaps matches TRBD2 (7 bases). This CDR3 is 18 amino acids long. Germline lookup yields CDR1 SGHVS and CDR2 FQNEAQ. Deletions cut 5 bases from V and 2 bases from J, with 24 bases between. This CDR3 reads CASSLPRRGLRTQETQYF. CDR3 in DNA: TGTGCCAGCAGCCTCCCCCGGCGGGGGCTCCGTACACAAGAGACCCAGTACTTC.

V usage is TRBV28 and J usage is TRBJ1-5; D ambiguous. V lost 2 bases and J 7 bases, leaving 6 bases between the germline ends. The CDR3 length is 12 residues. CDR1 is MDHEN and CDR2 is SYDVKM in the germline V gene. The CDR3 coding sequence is TGTGCCAGCAGTTTACTCATCCAGCCCCAGCATTTT. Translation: CASSLLIQPQHF. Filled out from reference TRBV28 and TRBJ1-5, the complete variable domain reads DVKVTQSSRYLVKRTGEKVFLECVQDMDHENMFWYRQDPGLGLRLIYFSYDVKMKEKGDIPEGYSVSREKKERFSLILESASTNQTSMYLCASSLLIQPQHFGDGTRLSIL.

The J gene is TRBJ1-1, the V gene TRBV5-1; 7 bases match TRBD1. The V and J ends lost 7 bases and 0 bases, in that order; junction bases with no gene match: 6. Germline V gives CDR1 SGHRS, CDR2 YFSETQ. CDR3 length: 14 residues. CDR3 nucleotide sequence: TGCGCCAGCGGTGGACAGGCTATGAACACTGAAGCTTTCTTT. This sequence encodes CASGGQAMNTEAFF.

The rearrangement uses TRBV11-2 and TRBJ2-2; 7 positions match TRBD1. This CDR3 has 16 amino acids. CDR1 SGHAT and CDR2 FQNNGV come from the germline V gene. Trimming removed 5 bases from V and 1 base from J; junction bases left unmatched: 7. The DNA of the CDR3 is TGTGCCAGCAGCACTGCCGGGACAGTGAACACCGGGGAGCTGTTTTTT. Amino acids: CASSTAGTVNTGELFF.

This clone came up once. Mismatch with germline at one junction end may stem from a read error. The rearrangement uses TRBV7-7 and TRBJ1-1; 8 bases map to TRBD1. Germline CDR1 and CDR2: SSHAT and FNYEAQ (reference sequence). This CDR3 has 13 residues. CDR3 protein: CASRQGAGPEAFF. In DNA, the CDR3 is TGTGCTAGCAGGCAGGGGGCAGGTCCTGAAGCTTTCTTT.

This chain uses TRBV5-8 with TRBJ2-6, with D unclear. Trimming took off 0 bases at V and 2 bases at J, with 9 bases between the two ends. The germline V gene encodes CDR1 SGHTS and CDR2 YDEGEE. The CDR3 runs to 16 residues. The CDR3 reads CASSLEGKAGANVLTF. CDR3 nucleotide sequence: TGTGCCAGCAGCTTGGAGGGCAAGGCTGGGGCCAACGTCCTGACTTTC.

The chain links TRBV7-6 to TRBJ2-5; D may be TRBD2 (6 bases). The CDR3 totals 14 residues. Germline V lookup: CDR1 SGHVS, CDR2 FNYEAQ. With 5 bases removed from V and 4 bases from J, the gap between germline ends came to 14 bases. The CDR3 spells CASSPLRGGETQYF. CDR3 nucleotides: TGTGCCAGCAGCCCCCTACGGGGAGGAGAGACCCAGTACTTC.

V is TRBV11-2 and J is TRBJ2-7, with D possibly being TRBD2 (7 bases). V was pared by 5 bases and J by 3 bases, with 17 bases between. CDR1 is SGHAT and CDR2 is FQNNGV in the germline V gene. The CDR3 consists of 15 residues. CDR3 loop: CASSLLMGGLYEQYV. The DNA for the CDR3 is TGTGCCAGCAGCCTCCTAATGGGGGGGCTCTACGAGCAGTACGTC.

The CDR3 protein is CASSLVGRDNEQFF. CDR3 sequence (DNA): TGTGCCAGCAGCTTAGTTGGCAGAGACAATGAGCAGTTCTTC. The chain combines TRBV7-8 with TRBJ2-1; no firm D call. Germline V gives CDR1 SGHVS, CDR2 FQNEAQ. This CDR3 region has 14 residues. V shed 1 base and J shed 5 bases, with 9 bases lying between them.

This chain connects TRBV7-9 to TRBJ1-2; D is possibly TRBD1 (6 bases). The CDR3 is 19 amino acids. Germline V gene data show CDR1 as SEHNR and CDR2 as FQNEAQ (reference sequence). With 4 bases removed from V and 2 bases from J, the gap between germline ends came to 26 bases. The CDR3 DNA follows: TGTGCCAGCAGCTCCCGAGGGGGGACCGGGCCCTTATGGAACTATGGCTACACCTTC. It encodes CASSSRGGTGPLWNYGYTF. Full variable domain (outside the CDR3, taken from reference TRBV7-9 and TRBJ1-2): DTGVSQNPRHKITKRGQNVTFRCDPISEHNRLYWYRQTLGQGPEFLTYFQNEAQLEKSRLLSDRFSAERPKGSFSTLEIQRTEQGDSAMYLCASSSRGGTGPLWNYGYTFGSGTRLTVV.

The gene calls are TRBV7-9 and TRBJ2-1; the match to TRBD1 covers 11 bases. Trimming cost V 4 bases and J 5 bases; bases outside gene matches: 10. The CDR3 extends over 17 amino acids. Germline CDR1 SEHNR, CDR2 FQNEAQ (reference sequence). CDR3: CASSSVIGQGANNEQFF. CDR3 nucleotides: TGTGCCAGCAGCTCCGTGATAGGACAGGGGGCGAACAATGAGCAGTTCTTC.

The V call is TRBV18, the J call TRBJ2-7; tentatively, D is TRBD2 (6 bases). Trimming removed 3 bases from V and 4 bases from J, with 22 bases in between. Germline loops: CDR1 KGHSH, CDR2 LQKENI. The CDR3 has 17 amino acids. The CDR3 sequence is CASSPWGGTPSRYEQYF. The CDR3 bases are TGTGCCAGCTCACCCTGGGGCGGGACCCCATCGAGGTACGAGCAGTACTTC.

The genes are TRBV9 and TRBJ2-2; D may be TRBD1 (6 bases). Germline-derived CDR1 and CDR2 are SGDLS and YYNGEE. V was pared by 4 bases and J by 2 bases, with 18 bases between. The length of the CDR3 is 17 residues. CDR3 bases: TGTGCCAGCAGCACATTCTCCAGGGGCTCAAACACCGGGGAGCTGTTTTTT. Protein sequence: CASSTFSRGSNTGELFF. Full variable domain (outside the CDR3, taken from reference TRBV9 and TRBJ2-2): DSGVTQTPKHLITATGQRVTLRCSPRSGDLSVYWYQQSLDQGLQFLIQYYNGEERAKGNILERFSAQQFPDLHSELNLSSLELGDSALYFCASSTFSRGSNTGELFFGEGSRLTVL.

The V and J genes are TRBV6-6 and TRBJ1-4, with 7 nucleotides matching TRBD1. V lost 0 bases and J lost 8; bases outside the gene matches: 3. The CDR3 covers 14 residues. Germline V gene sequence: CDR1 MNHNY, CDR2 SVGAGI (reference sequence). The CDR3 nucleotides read TGTGCCAGCAGTTACTCTGACAGGGAGGAAAAACTGTTTTTT. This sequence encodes CASSYSDREEKLFF.

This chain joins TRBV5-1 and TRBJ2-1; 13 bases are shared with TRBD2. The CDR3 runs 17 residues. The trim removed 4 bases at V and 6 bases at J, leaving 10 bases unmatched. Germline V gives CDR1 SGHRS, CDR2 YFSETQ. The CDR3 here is CASSPGTSGVRVNEQFF. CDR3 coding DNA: TGCGCCAGCAGCCCCGGGACTAGCGGGGTTCGGGTCAATGAGCAGTTCTTC.

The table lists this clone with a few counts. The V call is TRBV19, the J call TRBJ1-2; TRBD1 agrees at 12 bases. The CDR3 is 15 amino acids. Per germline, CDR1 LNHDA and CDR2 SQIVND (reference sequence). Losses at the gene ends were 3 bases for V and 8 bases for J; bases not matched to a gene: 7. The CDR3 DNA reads TGTGCCAGTAGTATCCGGGACAGGGGGCGTAGCGGCTACACCTTC. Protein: CASSIRDRGRSGYTF.